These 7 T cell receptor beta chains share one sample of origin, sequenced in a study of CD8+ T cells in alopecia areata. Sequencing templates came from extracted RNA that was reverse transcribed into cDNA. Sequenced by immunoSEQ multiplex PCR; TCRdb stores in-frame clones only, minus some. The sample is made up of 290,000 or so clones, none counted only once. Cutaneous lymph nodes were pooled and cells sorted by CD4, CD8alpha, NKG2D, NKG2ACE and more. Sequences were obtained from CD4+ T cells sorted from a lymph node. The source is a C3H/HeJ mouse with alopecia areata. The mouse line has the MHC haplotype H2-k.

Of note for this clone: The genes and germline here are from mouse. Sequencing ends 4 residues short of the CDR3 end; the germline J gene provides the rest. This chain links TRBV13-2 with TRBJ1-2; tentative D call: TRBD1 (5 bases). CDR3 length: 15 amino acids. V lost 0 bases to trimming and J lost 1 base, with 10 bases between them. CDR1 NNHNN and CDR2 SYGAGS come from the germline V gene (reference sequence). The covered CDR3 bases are TGTGCCAGCGGTGATGGGCCAGGGAGAAACTCC. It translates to CASGDGPGRNS. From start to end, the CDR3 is CASGDGPGRNSDYTF.

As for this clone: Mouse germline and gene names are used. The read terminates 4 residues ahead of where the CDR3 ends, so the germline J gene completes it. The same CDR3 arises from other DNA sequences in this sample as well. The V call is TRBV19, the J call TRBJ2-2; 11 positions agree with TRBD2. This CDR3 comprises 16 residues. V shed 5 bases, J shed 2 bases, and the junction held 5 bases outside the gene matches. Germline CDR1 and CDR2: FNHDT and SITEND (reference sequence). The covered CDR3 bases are TGTGCCAGCAGCCCCCGACTGGGGGGGAACACCGGG. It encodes CASSPRLGGNTG. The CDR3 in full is CASSPRLGGNTGQLYF.

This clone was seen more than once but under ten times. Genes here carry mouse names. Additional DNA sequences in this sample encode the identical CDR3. This CDR3 is CASGEGQGDTQYF. The part of the CDR3 DNA that was read is TGTGCCAGCGGTGAGGGACAGGGGGAC. This sequence joins TRBV13-2 and TRBJ2-5; 10 bases fit TRBD1. Read coverage stops 4 residues before the CDR3 terminus; the germline J gene supplies the remainder. Per germline, CDR1 NNHNN and CDR2 SYGAGS (reference sequence). The CDR3 runs 13 residues.

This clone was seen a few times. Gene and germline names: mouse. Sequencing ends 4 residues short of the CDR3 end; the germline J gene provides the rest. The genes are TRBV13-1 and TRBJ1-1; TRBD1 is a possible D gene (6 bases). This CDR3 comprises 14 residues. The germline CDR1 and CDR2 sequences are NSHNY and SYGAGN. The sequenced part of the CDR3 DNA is TGTGCCAGCAGTTTAACTGGGGGGGCAGGA. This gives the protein CASSLTGGAG. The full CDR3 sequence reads CASSLTGGAGEVFF.

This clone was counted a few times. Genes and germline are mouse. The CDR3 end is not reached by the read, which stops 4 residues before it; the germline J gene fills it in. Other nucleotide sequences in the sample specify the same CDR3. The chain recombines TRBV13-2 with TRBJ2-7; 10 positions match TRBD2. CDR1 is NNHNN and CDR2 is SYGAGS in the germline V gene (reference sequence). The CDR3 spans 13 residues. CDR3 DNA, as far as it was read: TGTGCCAGCGGAGGGACTGGGGAGTAT. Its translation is CASGGTGEY. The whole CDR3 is CASGGTGEYEQYF.

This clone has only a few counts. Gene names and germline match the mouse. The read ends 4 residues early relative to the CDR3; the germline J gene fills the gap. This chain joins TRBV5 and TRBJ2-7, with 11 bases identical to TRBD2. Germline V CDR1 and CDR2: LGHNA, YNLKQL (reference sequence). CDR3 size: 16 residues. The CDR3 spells CASSQAPSDWGDEQYF. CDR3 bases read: TGTGCCAGCAGCCAAGCCCCCTCGGACTGGGGGGAT.

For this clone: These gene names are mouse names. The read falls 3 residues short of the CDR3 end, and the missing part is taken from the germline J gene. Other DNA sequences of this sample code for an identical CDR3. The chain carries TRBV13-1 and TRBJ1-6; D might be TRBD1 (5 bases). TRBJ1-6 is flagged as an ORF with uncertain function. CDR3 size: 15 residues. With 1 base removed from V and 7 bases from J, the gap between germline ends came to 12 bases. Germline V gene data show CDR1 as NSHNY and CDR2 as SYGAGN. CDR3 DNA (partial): TGTGCCAGCAGTGATCAGGGAGCGGGAAATTCGCCC. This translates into CASSDQGAGNSP. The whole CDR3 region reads CASSDQGAGNSPLYF.